This TCR beta chain originates from a study of cytomegalovirus exposure and HLA in healthy donors. PCR employed 60 Vbeta and 13 Jbeta primers. Using immunoSEQ multiplex PCR, the repertoire was profiled, and TCRdb retains in-frame clones only, with some absent. With 180,000 or so clones in the sample, the ten largest clones hold 0.74%. The TCR comes from a boy between 10 and 17 years old in good health and CMV-seronegative. Sample: PBMCs.

CDR3 sequence: CASNKGGNYGYTF. In DNA, the CDR3 is TGTGCCAGCAACAAGGGGGGGAACTATGGCTACACCTTC. This sequence joins TRBV6-5 and TRBJ1-2; D is possibly TRBD1 (6 bases). Trimming shortened V by 7 bases and J by 2 bases, and 11 bases separated the two germline ends. Germline assignment: CDR1 MNHEY and CDR2 SVGAGI. This CDR3 is 13 amino acids long.